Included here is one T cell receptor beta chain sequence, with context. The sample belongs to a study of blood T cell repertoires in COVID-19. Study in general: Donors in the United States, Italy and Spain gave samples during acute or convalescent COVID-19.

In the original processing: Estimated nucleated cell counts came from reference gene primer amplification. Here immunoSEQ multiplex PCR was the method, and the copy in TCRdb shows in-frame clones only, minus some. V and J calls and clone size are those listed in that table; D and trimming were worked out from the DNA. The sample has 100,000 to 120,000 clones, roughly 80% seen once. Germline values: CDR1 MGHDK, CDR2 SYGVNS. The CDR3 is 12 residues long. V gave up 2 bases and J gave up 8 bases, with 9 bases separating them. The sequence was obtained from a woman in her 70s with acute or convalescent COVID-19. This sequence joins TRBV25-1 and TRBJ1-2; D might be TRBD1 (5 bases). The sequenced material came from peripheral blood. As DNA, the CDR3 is TGTGCCAGCAGTGAAAGGGGTTGGGGCTACACCTTC. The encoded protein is CASSERGWGYTF.